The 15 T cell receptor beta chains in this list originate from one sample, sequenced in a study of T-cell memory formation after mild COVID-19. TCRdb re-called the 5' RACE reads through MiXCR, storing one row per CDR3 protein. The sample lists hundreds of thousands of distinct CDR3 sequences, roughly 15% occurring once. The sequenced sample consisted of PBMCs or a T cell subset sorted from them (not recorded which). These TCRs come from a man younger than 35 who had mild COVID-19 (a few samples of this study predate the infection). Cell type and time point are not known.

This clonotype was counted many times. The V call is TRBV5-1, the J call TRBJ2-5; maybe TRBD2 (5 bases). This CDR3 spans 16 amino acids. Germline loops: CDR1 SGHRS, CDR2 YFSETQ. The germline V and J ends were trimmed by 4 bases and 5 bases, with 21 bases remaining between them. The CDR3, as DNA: TGCGCCAGCAGCCACACGGGCCGCGGCGGGTTGGAGACCCAGTACTTC. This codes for CASSHTGRGGLETQYF.

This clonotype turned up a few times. The CDR3 DNA is TGCAGTGCTCCTAGCGGGGGGGACTCCTACGAGCAGTACGTC. This gives the protein CSAPSGGDSYEQYV. This chain uses TRBV20-1 with TRBJ2-7; 12 bases match TRBD2. The CDR3 has 14 residues. The V and J ends lost 5 bases and 0 bases, in that order; junction bases with no gene match: 2. Germline loops: CDR1 DFQATT, CDR2 SNEGSKA (reference sequence).

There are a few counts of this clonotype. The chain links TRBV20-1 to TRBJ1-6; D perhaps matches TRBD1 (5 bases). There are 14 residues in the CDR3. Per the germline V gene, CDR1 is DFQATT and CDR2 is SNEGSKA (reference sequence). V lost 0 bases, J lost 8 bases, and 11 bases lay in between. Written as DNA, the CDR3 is TGCAGTGCTAGAGATAGAGGGGCCCATTCACCCCTCCACTTT. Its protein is CSARDRGAHSPLHF.

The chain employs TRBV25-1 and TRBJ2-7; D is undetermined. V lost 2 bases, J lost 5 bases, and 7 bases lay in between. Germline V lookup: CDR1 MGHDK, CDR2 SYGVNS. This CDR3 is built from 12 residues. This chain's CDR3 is CASSEGKNEQYF. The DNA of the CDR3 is TGTGCCAGCAGTGAAGGGAAAAACGAGCAGTACTTC.

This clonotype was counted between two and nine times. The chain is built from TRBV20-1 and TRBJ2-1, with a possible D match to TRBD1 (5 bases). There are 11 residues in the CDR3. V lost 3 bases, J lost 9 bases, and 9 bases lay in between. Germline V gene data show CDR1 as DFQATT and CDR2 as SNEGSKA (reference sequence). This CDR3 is CSASRQGEQFF. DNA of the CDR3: TGCAGTGCTAGCCGCCAGGGTGAGCAGTTCTTC.

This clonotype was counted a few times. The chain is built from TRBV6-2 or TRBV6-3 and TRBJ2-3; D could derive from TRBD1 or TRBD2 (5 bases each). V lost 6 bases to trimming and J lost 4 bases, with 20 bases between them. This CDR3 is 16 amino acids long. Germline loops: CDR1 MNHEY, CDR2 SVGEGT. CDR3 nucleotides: TGTGCCAGCAGGAGAATAGCGAGGGGTATATCAGATACGCAGTATTTT. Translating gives CASRRIARGISDTQYF.

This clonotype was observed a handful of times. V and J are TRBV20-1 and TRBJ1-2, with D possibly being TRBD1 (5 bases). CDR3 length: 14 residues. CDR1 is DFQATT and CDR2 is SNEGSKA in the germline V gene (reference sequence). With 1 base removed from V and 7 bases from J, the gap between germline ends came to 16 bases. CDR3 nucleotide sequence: TGCAGTGCTAGAGGAATGACAGTGTATGGTGGCTACACCTTC. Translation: CSARGMTVYGGYTF.

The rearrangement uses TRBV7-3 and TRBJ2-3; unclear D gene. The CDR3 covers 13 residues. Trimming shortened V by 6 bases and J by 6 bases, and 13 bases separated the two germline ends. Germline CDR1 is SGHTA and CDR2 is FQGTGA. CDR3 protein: CASSAALGDTQYF. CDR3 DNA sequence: TGTGCCAGCAGTGCCGCCCTGGGGGATACGCAGTATTTT.

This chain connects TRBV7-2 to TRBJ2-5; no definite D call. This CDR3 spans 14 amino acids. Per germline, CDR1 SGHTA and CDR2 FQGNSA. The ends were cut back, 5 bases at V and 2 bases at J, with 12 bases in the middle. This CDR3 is CASSNPGVQETQYF. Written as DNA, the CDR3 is TGTGCCAGCAGCAATCCGGGTGTGCAAGAGACCCAGTACTTC.

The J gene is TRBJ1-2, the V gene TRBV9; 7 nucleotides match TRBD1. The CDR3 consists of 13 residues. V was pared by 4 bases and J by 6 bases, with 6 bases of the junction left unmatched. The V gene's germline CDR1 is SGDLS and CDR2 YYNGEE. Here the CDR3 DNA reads TGTGCCAGCAGCCGGGACAGCGGAAATGGCTACACCTTC. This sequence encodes CASSRDSGNGYTF.

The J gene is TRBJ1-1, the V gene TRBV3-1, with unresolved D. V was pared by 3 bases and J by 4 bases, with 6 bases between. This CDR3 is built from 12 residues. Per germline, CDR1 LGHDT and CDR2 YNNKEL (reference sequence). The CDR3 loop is CASSQVPTEAFF. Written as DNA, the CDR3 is TGTGCCAGCAGCCAGGTACCCACTGAAGCTTTCTTT.

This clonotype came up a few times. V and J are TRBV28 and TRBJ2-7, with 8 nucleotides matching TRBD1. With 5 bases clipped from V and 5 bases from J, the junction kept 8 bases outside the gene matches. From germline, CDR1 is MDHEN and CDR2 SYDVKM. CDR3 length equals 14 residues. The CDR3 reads CASSPTGVTDEQYV. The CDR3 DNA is TGTGCCAGCAGTCCGACAGGGGTCACGGACGAGCAGTACGTC.

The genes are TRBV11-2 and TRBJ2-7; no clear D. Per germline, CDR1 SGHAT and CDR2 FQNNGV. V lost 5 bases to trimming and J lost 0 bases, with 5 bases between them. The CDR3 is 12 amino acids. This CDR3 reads CASSLNSYEQYV. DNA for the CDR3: TGTGCCAGCAGCCTCAACTCCTACGAGCAGTACGTC.

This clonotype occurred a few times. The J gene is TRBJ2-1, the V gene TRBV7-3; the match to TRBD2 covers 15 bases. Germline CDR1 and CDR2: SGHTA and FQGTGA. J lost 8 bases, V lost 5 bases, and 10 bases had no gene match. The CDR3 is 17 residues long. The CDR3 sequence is CASSPRGTSGGRDEQFF. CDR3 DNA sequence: TGTGCCAGCAGCCCACGGGGGACTAGCGGGGGGCGGGATGAGCAGTTCTTC.

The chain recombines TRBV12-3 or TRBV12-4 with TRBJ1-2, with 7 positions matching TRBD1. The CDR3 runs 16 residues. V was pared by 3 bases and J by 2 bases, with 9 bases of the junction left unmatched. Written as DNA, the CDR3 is TGTGCCAGCAGTTTGGATCCAGGGGGAAAGAACTATGGCTACACCTTC. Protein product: CASSLDPGGKNYGYTF.